This entry lists 2 T cell receptor beta chains sequenced from one sample in a study of T cells in tuberculosis. TCRdb's table, derived via immunoSEQ multiplex PCR, lists solely in-frame clones and lacks some. The sample lists around 38,000 clones; roughly 96% were seen once. The specimen sequenced was PBMCs. Every receptor here comes from a donor aged 10-29 years with latent tuberculosis or without tuberculosis infection.

This clone showed up just once. The V call is TRBV7-2, the J call TRBJ1-1; D may be TRBD1 (5 bases). The CDR3 has 12 residues. V lost 3 bases, J lost 7 bases, and 9 bases lay in between. The germline CDR1 and CDR2 sequences are SGHTA and FQGNSA. Here the CDR3 DNA reads TGTGCCAGCAGCTTGCAGGGTAATGAAGCTTTCTTT. As protein: CASSLQGNEAFF.

V usage is TRBV25-1 and J usage is TRBJ1-1, with 7 bases matching TRBD1. CDR3 length: 17 residues. The germline CDR1 and CDR2 sequences are MGHDK and SYGVNS. Unmatched junction bases numbered 14, after V lost 4 bases and J lost 3 bases. The CDR3 DNA sequence: TGTGCCAGCAGTGTCGAGACAGGGCGTACCTTAGACACTGAAGCTTTCTTT. Translation gives CASSVETGRTLDTEAFF.